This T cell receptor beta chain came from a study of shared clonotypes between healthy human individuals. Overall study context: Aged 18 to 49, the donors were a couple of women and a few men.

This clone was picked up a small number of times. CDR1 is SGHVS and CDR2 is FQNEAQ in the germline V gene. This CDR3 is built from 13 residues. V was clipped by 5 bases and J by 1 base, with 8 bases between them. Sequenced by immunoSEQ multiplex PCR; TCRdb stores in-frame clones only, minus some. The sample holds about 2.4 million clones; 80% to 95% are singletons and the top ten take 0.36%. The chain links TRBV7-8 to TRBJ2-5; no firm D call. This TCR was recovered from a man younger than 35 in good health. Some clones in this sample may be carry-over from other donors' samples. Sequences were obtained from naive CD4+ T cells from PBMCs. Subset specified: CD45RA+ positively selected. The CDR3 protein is CASSPPIQETQYF. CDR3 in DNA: TGTGCCAGCAGCCCTCCGATCCAAGAGACCCAGTACTTC.